The 26 T cell receptor beta chains listed next were all sequenced from one sample in a study of T cell responses to AZD1222 COVID-19 vaccine. Sequenced by immunoSEQ multiplex PCR; TCRdb stores in-frame clones only, minus some. The data contain over 85,000 clones, 84% of them singletons. The specimen comprised peripheral blood, sampled 28 days after the second AZD1222 dose. These receptors were obtained from an adult who received the AZD1222 COVID-19 vaccine.

The chain couples TRBV7-6 to TRBJ2-7, with TRBD1 identical over 11 bases. Unmatched junction bases numbered 0, after V lost 0 bases and J lost 2 bases. The germline gives CDR1 SGHVS, CDR2 FNYEAQ. The length of the CDR3 is 15 residues. The CDR3 DNA reads as TGTGCCAGCAGCTTAGCGGACAGGGGGCCCTACGAGCAGTACTTC. It codes for CASSLADRGPYEQYF.

The rearrangement uses TRBV18 and TRBJ1-6; D uncertain. This CDR3 contains 16 residues. Trimming cost V 2 bases and J 0 bases, with 8 bases left between them. Germline CDR1 is KGHSH and CDR2 is LQKENI. The CDR3 sequence is CASSPDYFSYNSPLHF. The CDR3 DNA reads TGTGCCAGCTCACCAGACTACTTCTCCTATAATTCACCCCTCCACTTT.

The rearrangement uses TRBV4-1 and TRBJ1-1; a weak D match, TRBD1 (6 bases). This CDR3 is built from 17 residues. CDR1 and CDR2 (germline): MGHRA, YSYEKL. The V end was cut by 4 bases, the J end by 3 bases, with 21 bases between. DNA for the CDR3: TGCGCCAGCAGCCTTAATCTCAACAGGGTCGGGGACACTGAAGCTTTCTTT. The encoded protein is CASSLNLNRVGDTEAFF.

V and J are TRBV3-1 (or the pseudogene TRBV3-2) and TRBJ2-1; D uncertain. Germline lookup yields CDR1 LGHDT and CDR2 YNNKEL (reference sequence). Deletions cut 4 bases from V and 7 bases from J, with 20 bases between. This CDR3 has 16 residues. The CDR3 region has the DNA TGTGCCAGCAGCCCAACACCTACACTTCGTCCAAATGAGCAGTTCTTC. Protein: CASSPTPTLRPNEQFF.

The chain is built from TRBV5-4 and TRBJ1-1; D remains unclear. The CDR3 length is 13 residues. The V gene lost 1 base and the J gene lost 3 bases, with 7 bases spanning the gap. Germline lookup yields CDR1 SGHNT and CDR2 YYREEE (reference sequence). CDR3 DNA: TGTGCCAGCAGCTTGACCGCGTACACTGAAGCTTTCTTT. This gives the protein CASSLTAYTEAFF.

The chain's CDR3 is CASSLAGDEQYF. In nucleotides, the CDR3 is TGTGCCAGCAGTTTAGCGGGGGACGAGCAGTACTTC. J is TRBJ2-7 and V is TRBV27; TRBD2 agrees at 7 bases. V dropped 2 bases and J dropped 5; count of bases not matched to a gene: 0. Per germline, CDR1 MNHEY and CDR2 SMNVEV (reference sequence). This CDR3 contains 12 residues.

The chain joins TRBV7-2 to TRBJ1-1; 9 bases agree with TRBD1. Per germline, CDR1 SGHTA and CDR2 FQGNSA. This CDR3 comprises 16 residues. Trimming at V came to 6 bases and at J to 6 bases, leaving 14 bases not matched to a gene. Here the CDR3 DNA reads TGTGCCAGCAGTTTCCTGGACGGGGACAGGGTCCCTGAAGCTTTCTTT. Translation: CASSFLDGDRVPEAFF.

The chain is built from TRBV7-9 and TRBJ2-5, with D possibly TRBD1 on 5 matching bases. V lost 4 bases and J 5 bases, leaving 20 bases between the germline ends. This CDR3 has 16 amino acids. Germline lookup yields CDR1 SEHNR and CDR2 FQNEAQ (reference sequence). The CDR3 DNA sequence: TGTGCCAGCAGCTCAGGGTTGACTTCTGTACCCGAGACCCAGTACTTC. It codes for CASSSGLTSVPETQYF. The whole variable domain, remainder taken from reference TRBV7-9 and TRBJ2-5, is DTGVSQNPRHKITKRGQNVTFRCDPISEHNRLYWYRQTLGQGPEFLTYFQNEAQLEKSRLLSDRFSAERPKGSFSTLEIQRTEQGDSAMYLCASSSGLTSVPETQYFGPGTRLLVL.

This clone has more than one count but fewer than ten. The V gene is TRBV27, the J gene TRBJ2-7; D possibly corresponds to TRBD1 (5 bases). This CDR3 comprises 15 residues. Germline lookup yields CDR1 MNHEY and CDR2 SMNVEV (reference sequence). V lost 5 bases to trimming and J lost 4 bases, with 18 bases between them. The CDR3 here is CASSGRREKIYEQYF. In nucleotides, the CDR3 is TGTGCCAGCAGTGGCCGCAGGGAAAAGATTTACGAGCAGTACTTC.

V and J are TRBV6-5 and TRBJ1-1; 9 nucleotides match TRBD1. The CDR3 covers 12 residues. The germline CDR1 and CDR2 sequences are MNHEY and SVGAGI. The ends lost 9 bases at V and 10 bases at J; junction bases unmatched: 9. In nucleotides, the CDR3 is TGTGCCAGTCAAGGACAGGGGAGTAGAGCTTTCTTT. This translates into CASQGQGSRAFF.

CDR3 sequence: CASSLSNTIYF. The CDR3 DNA follows: TGTGCCAGCAGTCTTTCAAACACCATATATTTT. The gene calls are TRBV12-3 or TRBV12-4 and TRBJ1-3; D unclear. V lost 5 bases to trimming and J lost 6 bases, with 5 bases between them. This CDR3 is built from 11 residues.

The chain has TRBV19 and TRBJ1-4; D remains unclear. This CDR3 comprises 10 residues. Trimming shortened V by 7 bases and J by 14 bases, and 11 bases separated the two germline ends. The germline CDR1 and CDR2 sequences are LNHDA and SQIVND (reference sequence). The CDR3 spells CASKDRRLFF. For the CDR3, the DNA is TGTGCCAGTAAGGACCGCCGGCTGTTTTTT.

V and J are TRBV7-2 and TRBJ2-7; the match to TRBD2 covers 16 bases. The V gene end was trimmed by 2 bases and the J gene end by 7 bases; junction bases not matched to a gene: 14. From germline, CDR1 is SGHTA and CDR2 FQGNSA. The CDR3 extends over 19 amino acids. CDR3: CASSLYRTGTSGRAFEQYF. The CDR3 DNA sequence: TGTGCCAGCAGCTTATATAGAACCGGGACTAGCGGGAGGGCCTTTGAGCAGTACTTC.

This chain connects TRBV6-5 to TRBJ2-1, with TRBD1 matching over 10 bases. This CDR3 has 14 residues. Trimming cost V 7 bases and J 8 bases; bases outside gene matches: 8. The germline V gene has CDR1 MNHEY and CDR2 SVGAGI. This CDR3 is CASTGQGDLDEQFF. CDR3 nucleotides: TGTGCCAGCACCGGACAGGGGGATCTGGATGAGCAGTTCTTC.

The rearrangement links TRBV9 to TRBJ1-5, with TRBD1 identical over 8 bases. The CDR3 consists of 15 residues. The germline V gene encodes CDR1 SGDLS and CDR2 YYNGEE. V shed 3 bases and J 0 bases; nucleotides not matched to a gene: 2. The CDR3 sequence is CASSATGDSNQPQHF. The DNA for the CDR3 is TGTGCCAGCAGCGCGACAGGGGATAGCAATCAGCCCCAGCATTTT. Supplemented by reference TRBV9 and TRBJ1-5, the full variable domain reads DSGVTQTPKHLITATGQRVTLRCSPRSGDLSVYWYQQSLDQGLQFLIQYYNGEERAKGNILERFSAQQFPDLHSELNLSSLELGDSALYFCASSATGDSNQPQHFGDGTRLSIL.

The chain's CDR3 is CASRGQGAFGNIQYF. Here the CDR3 DNA reads TGTGCCAGCAGGGGACAGGGGGCTTTTGGAAACATTCAGTACTTC. J is TRBJ2-4 and V is TRBV28; 12 nucleotides line up with TRBD1. Germline V gene data show CDR1 as MDHEN and CDR2 as SYDVKM. This CDR3 region has 15 residues. V lost 6 bases, J lost 6 bases, and 6 bases stayed unmatched. The whole variable domain, filled in from reference TRBV28 and TRBJ2-4, reads DVKVTQSSRYLVKRTGEKVFLECVQDMDHENMFWYRQDPGLGLRLIYFSYDVKMKEKGDIPEGYSVSREKKERFSLILESASTNQTSMYLCASRGQGAFGNIQYFGAGTRLSVL.

This clone was counted between two and nine times. V and J are TRBV3-1 (or the pseudogene TRBV3-2) and TRBJ2-7; 8 positions agree with TRBD1. The CDR3 runs to 16 residues. CDR1 LGHDT and CDR2 YNNKEL come from the germline V gene (reference sequence). V lost 3 bases, J lost 5 bases, and 12 bases stayed unmatched. The CDR3 loop reads CASSQTPLDRDHEQYF. The CDR3 DNA follows: TGTGCCAGCAGCCAGACCCCCTTGGACAGGGACCACGAGCAGTACTTC.

This chain uses TRBV9 with TRBJ1-5; D is unresolved. Between the trimmed V and J ends, which lost 4 bases and 6 bases, there was a span of 11 bases. Germline V gives CDR1 SGDLS, CDR2 YYNGEE. CDR3 length: 13 amino acids. The CDR3 nucleotides are TGTGCCAGCAGCCCAGTAGGTGGTCAGCCCCAGCATTTT. Its protein is CASSPVGGQPQHF.

The chain links TRBV6-5 to TRBJ2-2; TRBD2 might be the D (7 bases). The V and J ends lost 8 bases and 5 bases respectively, with 15 bases between them. CDR1 is MNHEY, CDR2 SVGAGI, per germline. The length of the CDR3 is 14 residues. For the CDR3, the DNA is TGTGCCAGCTGGGGGGGGCGGATTACCGGGGAGCTGTTTTTT. It codes for CASWGGRITGELFF.

This chain uses TRBV15 with TRBJ1-5; D ambiguous. CDR3 length equals 14 residues. The V end lost 5 bases, the J end lost 4 bases, and 12 bases lay between the germline ends. CDR1 LNHNV and CDR2 YYDKDF come from the germline V gene (reference sequence). DNA of the CDR3: TGTGCCACCAGCCCGTCGGTTAATAATCAGCCCCAGCATTTT. This translates into CATSPSVNNQPQHF.

The chain is built from TRBV10-3 and TRBJ1-1; D may be TRBD1 (6 bases). Germline V CDR1 and CDR2: ENHRY, SYGVKD. The germline V and J ends were trimmed by 3 bases and 0 bases, with 23 bases remaining between them. CDR3 length: 19 residues. In DNA form, the CDR3 reads TGTGCCATCAGTGAAGGGCTCCCGGGGACAAACGATATGAACACTGAAGCTTTCTTT. As protein: CAISEGLPGTNDMNTEAFF.

V gene TRBV12-5 combines with J gene TRBJ1-2; tentative D call: TRBD1 (5 bases). The germline CDR1 and CDR2 sequences are LGHNT and FRNRAP. The CDR3 totals 16 residues. V lost 1 base and J lost 7, with 19 bases in between. The CDR3 DNA is TGTGCTAGTGGTTTGGGCAAGGGACCGGGTGGCGGTGGCTACACCTTC. Translation: CASGLGKGPGGGGYTF.

This chain connects TRBV7-2 to TRBJ1-5, with TRBD1 identical over 9 bases. The V gene's germline CDR1 is SGHTA and CDR2 FQGNSA. The CDR3 covers 14 residues. Written as DNA, the CDR3 is TGTGCAAATGACCGGGACAGGGACAATCAGCCCCAGCATTTT. Translated, it gives CANDRDRDNQPQHF.

The V and J genes are TRBV7-8 and TRBJ2-7; D unclear. Germline V gives CDR1 SGHVS, CDR2 FQNEAQ. V was shortened by 1 base and J by 1 base, with 5 bases between the two germline ends. CDR3 length equals 13 residues. The CDR3 here is CASSLESSYEQYF. The CDR3 DNA is TGTGCCAGCAGCTTAGAATCGTCCTACGAGCAGTACTTC.

V usage is TRBV15 and J usage is TRBJ2-2; TRBD1 or TRBD2 may be the D gene (5 bases each). CDR3 length equals 16 residues. Between the trimmed V and J ends, which lost 0 bases and 3 bases, there was a span of 11 bases. Per germline, CDR1 LNHNV and CDR2 YYDKDF (reference sequence). For the CDR3, the DNA is TGTGCCACCAGCAGAGAAAGAGGGGAAGACACCGGGGAGCTGTTTTTT. This sequence encodes CATSRERGEDTGELFF. Complete variable domain (other parts from reference TRBV15 and TRBJ2-2): DAMVIQNPRYQVTQFGKPVTLSCSQTLNHNVMYWYQQKSSQAPKLLFHYYDKDFNNEADTPDNFQSRRPNTSFCFLDIRSPGLGDTAMYLCATSRERGEDTGELFFGEGSRLTVL.

The chain employs TRBV5-4 and TRBJ2-7; TRBD1 matches 7 bases. The germline V gene encodes CDR1 SGHNT and CDR2 YYREEE (reference sequence). The CDR3 covers 15 residues. V lost 4 bases, J lost 1 base, and 8 bases stayed unmatched. The CDR3 sequence is CASSVDRVSSYEQYF. CDR3 coding DNA: TGTGCCAGCAGCGTCGACAGGGTTAGTTCCTACGAGCAGTACTTC.